The source of this T cell receptor beta chain is a study of T cells expressing NK-cell markers. Study as a whole: TCR beta repertoires came from sorted CD3+CD56+NKG2C+, CD3+CD56+NKG2C- and CD3+CD56-NKG2C+ T cells. Study-level findings and limits: The CD3+CD56-NKG2C+ fraction was also led by these clonotypes in several donors.

Note on this clonotype: No antigen is known for it.

The CDR3 runs 13 residues. The germline V gene has CDR1 SNHLY and CDR2 FYNNEI. TCRdb derives one entry per CDR3 protein from the 5' RACE reads, leaving out DNA. This sample's clone table lists about 380,000 distinct CDR3 sequences. The sequenced sample consisted of blood T cells: a sorted CD56 or NKG2C T cell subset, CD4+ or CD8+ T cells, or bulk PBMC T cells (not recorded which). This receptor was identified in a man aged 18-75 years in good health. V usage is TRBV2 and J usage is TRBJ2-5; with no DNA, the TCRdb D assignment of TRBD1 cannot be verified. The CDR3 spells CASSRSGQETQYF.